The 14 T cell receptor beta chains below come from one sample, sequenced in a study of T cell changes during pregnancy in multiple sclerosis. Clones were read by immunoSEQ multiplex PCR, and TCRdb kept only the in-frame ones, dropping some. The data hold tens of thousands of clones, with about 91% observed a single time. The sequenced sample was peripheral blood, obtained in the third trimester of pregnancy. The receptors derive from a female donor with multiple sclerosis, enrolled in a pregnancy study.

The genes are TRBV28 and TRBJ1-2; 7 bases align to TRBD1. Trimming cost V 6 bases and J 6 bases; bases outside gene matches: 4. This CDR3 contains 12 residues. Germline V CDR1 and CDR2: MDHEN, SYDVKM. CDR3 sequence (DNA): TGTGCCAGCAGCCAGGGGGTTGATGGCTACACCTTC. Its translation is CASSQGVDGYTF.

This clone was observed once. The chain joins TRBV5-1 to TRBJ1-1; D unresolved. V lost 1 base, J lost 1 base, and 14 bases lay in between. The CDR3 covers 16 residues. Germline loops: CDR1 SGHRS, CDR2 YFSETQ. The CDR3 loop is CASSLRQRPANTEAFF. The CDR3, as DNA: TGCGCCAGCAGCTTGAGGCAGAGGCCGGCGAACACTGAAGCTTTCTTT.

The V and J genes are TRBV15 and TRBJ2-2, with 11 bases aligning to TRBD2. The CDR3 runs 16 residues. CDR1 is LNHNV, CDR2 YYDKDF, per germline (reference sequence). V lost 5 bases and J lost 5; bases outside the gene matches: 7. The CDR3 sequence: CATSFSGRAPTGELFF. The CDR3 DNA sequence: TGTGCCACCAGCTTTAGCGGGAGGGCCCCAACCGGGGAGCTGTTTTTT.

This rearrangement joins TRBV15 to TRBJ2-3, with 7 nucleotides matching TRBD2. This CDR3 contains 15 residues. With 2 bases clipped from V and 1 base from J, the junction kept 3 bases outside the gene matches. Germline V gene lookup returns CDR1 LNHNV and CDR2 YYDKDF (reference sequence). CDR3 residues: CATSRPSGGTDTQYF. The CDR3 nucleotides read TGTGCCACCAGCAGACCTAGCGGAGGCACAGATACGCAGTATTTT.

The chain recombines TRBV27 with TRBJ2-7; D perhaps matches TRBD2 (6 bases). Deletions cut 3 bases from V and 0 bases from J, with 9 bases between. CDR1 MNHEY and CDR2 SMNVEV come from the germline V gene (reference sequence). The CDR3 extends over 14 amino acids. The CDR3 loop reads CASSFGGGSYEQYF. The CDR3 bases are TGTGCCAGCAGTTTCGGGGGAGGCTCCTACGAGCAGTACTTC.

CDR3 DNA: TGCGCCAGCAGCCAAGTCTCTGGCGGGGGCAGCTATGGCTACACCTTC. Translated: CASSQVSGGGSYGYTF. The rearrangement joins TRBV4-1 to TRBJ1-2, with D possibly matching TRBD1 (6 bases). This CDR3 spans 16 amino acids. Germline-derived CDR1 and CDR2 are MGHRA and YSYEKL. Trimming took off 1 base at V and 4 bases at J, with 16 bases between the two ends.

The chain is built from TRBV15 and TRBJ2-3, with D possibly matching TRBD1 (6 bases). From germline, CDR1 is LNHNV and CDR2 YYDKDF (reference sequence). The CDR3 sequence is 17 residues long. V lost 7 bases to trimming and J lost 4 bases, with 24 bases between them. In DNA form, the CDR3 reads TGTGCCACCAACCTAGGGGGAAGTGGGAGTCTCGCAGATACGCAGTATTTT. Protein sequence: CATNLGGSGSLADTQYF.

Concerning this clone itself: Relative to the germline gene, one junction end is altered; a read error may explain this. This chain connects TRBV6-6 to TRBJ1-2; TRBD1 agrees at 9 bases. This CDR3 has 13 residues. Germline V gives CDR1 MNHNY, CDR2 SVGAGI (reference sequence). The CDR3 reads CASTDRGTGTNSF. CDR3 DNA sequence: TGTGCCAGCACCGACAGGGGGACAGGGACAAACTCGTTC.

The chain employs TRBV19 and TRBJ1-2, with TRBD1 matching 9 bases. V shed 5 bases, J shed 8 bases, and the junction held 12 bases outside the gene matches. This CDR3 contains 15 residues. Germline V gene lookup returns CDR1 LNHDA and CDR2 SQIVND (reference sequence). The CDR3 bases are TGTGCCAGTAGTTTCTCGACAGGGACAGGGTCCGGCTACACCTTC. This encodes CASSFSTGTGSGYTF.

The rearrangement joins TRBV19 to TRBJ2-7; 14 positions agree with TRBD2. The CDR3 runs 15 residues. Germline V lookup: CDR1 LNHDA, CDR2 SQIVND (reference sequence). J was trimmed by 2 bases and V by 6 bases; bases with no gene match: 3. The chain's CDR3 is CASSRLAGGTYEQYF. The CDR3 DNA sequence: TGTGCCAGTAGCCGACTAGCGGGAGGGACCTACGAGCAGTACTTC. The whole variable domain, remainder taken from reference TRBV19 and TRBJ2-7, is DGGITQSPKYLFRKEGQNVTLSCEQNLNHDAMYWYRQDPGQGLRLIYYSQIVNDFQKGDIAEGYSVSREKKESFPLTVTSAQKNPTAFYLCASSRLAGGTYEQYFGPGTRLTVT.

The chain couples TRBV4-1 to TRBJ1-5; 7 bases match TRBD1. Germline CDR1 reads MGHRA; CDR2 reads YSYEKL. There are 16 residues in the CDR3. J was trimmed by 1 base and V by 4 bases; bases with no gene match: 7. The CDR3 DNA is TGCGCCAGCAGCCCACAACAGGGGAAAAGCAATCAGCCCCAGCATTTT. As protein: CASSPQQGKSNQPQHF.

For the CDR3, the DNA is TGTGCCAGCAGTTACAGGGGGCAGAACAATCAGCCCCAGCATTTT. Translated, it gives CASSYRGQNNQPQHF. The chain combines TRBV9 with TRBJ1-5; 9 positions match TRBD1. Germline CDR1 is SGDLS and CDR2 is YYNGEE. With V trimmed by 5 bases and J by 3 bases, 6 bases remained unmatched. The CDR3 loop spans 15 amino acids.

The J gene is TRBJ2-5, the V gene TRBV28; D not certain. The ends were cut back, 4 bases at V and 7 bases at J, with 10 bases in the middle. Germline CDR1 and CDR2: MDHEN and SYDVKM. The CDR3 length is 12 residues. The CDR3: CASSYLPGTQYF. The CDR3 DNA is TGTGCCAGCAGTTACTTGCCGGGGACCCAGTACTTC.

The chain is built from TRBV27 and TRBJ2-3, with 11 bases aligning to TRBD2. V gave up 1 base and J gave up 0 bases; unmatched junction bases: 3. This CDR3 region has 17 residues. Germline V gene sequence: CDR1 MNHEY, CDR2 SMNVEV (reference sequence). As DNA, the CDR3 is TGTGCCAGCAGTTTATATCGGACTAGCGGGAGCACAGATACGCAGTATTTT. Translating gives CASSLYRTSGSTDTQYF.